The 20 T cell receptor beta chains given below trace back to one sample, sequenced in a study of blood T cell repertoires in COVID-19. Sequencing used immunoSEQ multiplex PCR; TCRdb keeps in-frame clones, though not all of them. Altogether 95,000 or so clones are present, about 89% being singletons, with the ten largest covering 3% to 3.5%. Sequenced sample: peripheral blood. The origin of the receptors is a woman aged 70-85 years with acute or convalescent COVID-19.

This chain uses TRBV19 with TRBJ2-5; D might be TRBD1 (5 bases). V lost 3 bases and J lost 2, with 16 bases in between. Germline-derived CDR1 and CDR2 are LNHDA and SQIVND (reference sequence). The CDR3 covers 16 residues. The CDR3 sequence: CASSIGSGSRQETQYF. The CDR3 region has the DNA TGTGCCAGTAGTATTGGGTCAGGGTCGAGGCAAGAGACCCAGTACTTC.

V and J are TRBV6-1 and TRBJ2-1, with D possibly matching TRBD2 (6 bases). V was shortened by 2 bases and J by 4 bases, with 15 bases between the two germline ends. Germline values: CDR1 MNHNS, CDR2 SASEGT. This CDR3 has 16 amino acids. The chain's CDR3 is CASSERAGFTYNEQFF. CDR3 bases: TGTGCCAGCAGTGAAAGGGCGGGGTTTACTTACAATGAGCAGTTCTTC.

This chain uses TRBV15 with TRBJ1-6, with TRBD1 matching 8 bases. The CDR3 covers 15 residues. The germline gives CDR1 LNHNV, CDR2 YYDKDF (reference sequence). The ends lost 3 bases at V and 7 bases at J; junction bases unmatched: 5. The CDR3 DNA reads as TGTGCCACCAGCAGGGCCGGACAGGGCAATTCACCCCTCCACTTT. It yields the protein CATSRAGQGNSPLHF. The full variable domain, in which reference TRBV15 and TRBJ1-6 provide the parts outside the CDR3, is DAMVIQNPRYQVTQFGKPVTLSCSQTLNHNVMYWYQQKSSQAPKLLFHYYDKDFNNEADTPDNFQSRRPNTSFCFLDIRSPGLGDTAMYLCATSRAGQGNSPLHFGNGTRLTVT.

The chain links TRBV11-2 to TRBJ2-7; 7 nucleotides align to TRBD2. Trimming cost V 5 bases and J 0 bases; bases outside gene matches: 4. The CDR3 spans 14 residues. The germline V gene has CDR1 SGHAT and CDR2 FQNNGV. The CDR3 DNA follows: TGTGCCAGCAGCCGAGCGGGGAACTCCTACGAGCAGTACTTC. It specifies CASSRAGNSYEQYF.

This chain connects TRBV18 to TRBJ2-3; TRBD2 might be the D (5 bases). The ends were cut back, 0 bases at V and 6 bases at J, with 13 bases in the middle. Germline CDR1 and CDR2: KGHSH and LQKENI. The CDR3 has 15 amino acids. Here the CDR3 DNA reads TGTGCCAGCTCACCACCGGCGACTACCCGGGATACGCAGTATTTT. Protein: CASSPPATTRDTQYF. The full variable domain, completed using reference TRBV18 and TRBJ2-3, is NAGVMQNPRHLVRRRGQEARLRCSPMKGHSHVYWYRQLPEEGLKFMVYLQKENIIDESGMPKERFSAEFPKEGPSILRIQQVVRGDSAAYFCASSPPATTRDTQYFGPGTRLTVL.

This chain joins TRBV5-1 and TRBJ1-6; D may be TRBD1 (5 bases). Germline assignment: CDR1 SGHRS and CDR2 YFSETQ. The ends were cut back, 6 bases at V and 9 bases at J, with 16 bases in the middle. This CDR3 has 14 residues. DNA of the CDR3: TGCGCCAGCACCCCGGGGGGGTCGGGTTCACCCCTCCACTTT. It encodes CASTPGGSGSPLHF.

The rearrangement links TRBV2 to TRBJ1-2, with D hard to call. The CDR3 is 14 residues long. The V gene lost 8 bases and the J gene lost 0 bases, with 13 bases spanning the gap. Per the germline V gene, CDR1 is SNHLY and CDR2 is FYNNEI. The CDR3 spells CASGREDANYGYTF. CDR3 coding DNA: TGTGCCAGCGGTCGGGAAGACGCTAACTATGGCTACACCTTC.

The V call is TRBV7-9, the J call TRBJ1-6, with a weak D call TRBD1 (6 bases). V was trimmed by 0 bases and J by 8 bases, leaving 11 bases between them. The CDR3 spans 15 residues. The V gene's germline CDR1 is SEHNR and CDR2 FQNEAQ (reference sequence). The CDR3 DNA sequence: TGTGCCAGCAGCTTAGCTCAGGGGCCCGATTCACCCCTCCACTTT. Its protein product is CASSLAQGPDSPLHF.

The V and J genes are TRBV29-1 and TRBJ2-5; D may be TRBD2 (7 bases). The CDR3 loop spans 14 amino acids. Germline loops: CDR1 SQVTM, CDR2 ANQGSEA. Between the trimmed V and J ends, which lost 3 bases and 7 bases, there was a span of 18 bases. CDR3 sequence (DNA): TGCAGCGTTGAGATTGGGGGGGGCTCTGGGACCCAGTACTTC. It encodes CSVEIGGGSGTQYF.

The chain employs TRBV18 and TRBJ1-6; D is unclear. Germline-derived CDR1 and CDR2 are KGHSH and LQKENI. The V end lost 3 bases, the J end lost 6 bases, and 9 bases lay between the germline ends. The CDR3 spans 14 residues. CDR3 DNA sequence: TGTGCCAGCTCACCCGACAAATCTAATTCACCCCTCCACTTT. The encoded protein is CASSPDKSNSPLHF.

This chain uses TRBV5-5 with TRBJ1-3; possible D gene TRBD1, 5 bases. CDR3 length: 18 residues. CDR1 is SGHKS, CDR2 YYEKEE, per germline (reference sequence). Trimming took off 5 bases at V and 0 bases at J, with 21 bases between the two ends. CDR3 in DNA: TGTGCCAGCAGTCCCGTACCCACACAGGCGAGCTCTGGAAACACCATATATTTT. Translation: CASSPVPTQASSGNTIYF.

Concerning this clone: Distinct nucleotide sequences in the sample also encode this CDR3. The rearrangement links TRBV28 to TRBJ2-7, with 11 bases matching TRBD2. Germline V CDR1 and CDR2: MDHEN, SYDVKM. J lost 3 bases, V lost 4 bases, and 5 bases had no gene match. There are 15 residues in the CDR3. CDR3 region: CASSSPGLADYEQYF. The CDR3 coding sequence is TGTGCCAGCAGTTCTCCGGGACTAGCGGACTACGAGCAGTACTTC.

CDR3 region: CASSVESGTGELFF. The CDR3 coding sequence is TGTGCCAGCAGCGTAGAATCGGGGACCGGGGAGCTGTTTTTT. The rearrangement uses TRBV9 and TRBJ2-2; D possibly corresponds to TRBD2 (5 bases). There are 14 residues in the CDR3. The germline gives CDR1 SGDLS, CDR2 YYNGEE. The germline V and J ends were trimmed by 0 bases and 5 bases, with 8 bases remaining between them.

The chain links TRBV29-1 to TRBJ1-2; D gene ambiguous. CDR3 length: 11 amino acids. The V gene's germline CDR1 is SQVTM and CDR2 ANQGSEA. Between the trimmed V and J ends, which lost 3 bases and 3 bases, there was a span of 5 bases. CDR3 protein: CSVEGDYGYTF. CDR3 nucleotide sequence: TGCAGCGTTGAGGGAGACTATGGCTACACCTTC. The full variable domain, rest sourced from reference TRBV29-1 and TRBJ1-2, is SAVISQKPSRDICQRGTSLTIQCQVDSQVTMMFWYRQQPGQSLTLIATANQGSEATYESGFVIDKFPISRPNLTFSTLTVSNMSPEDSSIYLCSVEGDYGYTFGSGTRLTVV.

The chain employs TRBV12-3 or TRBV12-4 and TRBJ2-3; D call uncertain. Trimming left V 3 bases short and J 2 bases short, with 6 bases between. The CDR3 is 13 residues long. The CDR3 region is CASSLGSTDTQYF. In DNA, the CDR3 is TGTGCCAGCAGTTTGGGCTCCACAGATACGCAGTATTTT.

The gene calls are TRBV2 and TRBJ2-3; 7 bases map to TRBD2. J lost 3 bases, V lost 6 bases, and 6 bases had no gene match. This CDR3 is 14 amino acids long. Germline V gene sequence: CDR1 SNHLY, CDR2 FYNNEI. CDR3 amino acids: CASSGRTRTDTQYF. CDR3 DNA sequence: TGTGCCAGCAGCGGCAGGACTAGGACAGATACGCAGTATTTT.

This clone occurred once. The chain uses TRBV3-1 (or the pseudogene TRBV3-2) and TRBJ1-1; 8 bases align to TRBD1. Germline CDR1 and CDR2: LGHDT and YNNKEL (reference sequence). The CDR3 runs 15 residues. The V gene end was trimmed by 3 bases and the J gene end by 5 bases; junction bases not matched to a gene: 8. Written as DNA, the CDR3 is TGTGCCAGCAGCCAGGCAGGGGGCGTGTGGACTGAAGCTTTCTTT. Translated: CASSQAGGVWTEAFF.

This sequence joins TRBV3-1 (or the pseudogene TRBV3-2) and TRBJ1-2; 9 bases match TRBD1. The CDR3 is 17 amino acids. J gave up 6 bases and V 4 bases, and 15 bases lay outside the gene matches. The germline gives CDR1 LGHDT, CDR2 YNNKEL (reference sequence). The chain's CDR3 is CASSRRTGESVTDGYTF. In nucleotides, the CDR3 is TGTGCCAGCAGCCGCCGGACAGGGGAAAGTGTAACGGATGGCTACACCTTC.

This clone turned up a few times. This rearrangement joins TRBV29-1 to TRBJ1-5; the match to TRBD1 covers 7 bases. The CDR3 is 14 amino acids. In germline, CDR1 is SQVTM, CDR2 ANQGSEA. V gave up 4 bases and J gave up 2 bases; unmatched junction bases: 5. CDR3 DNA: TGCAGCGTTGGATTTGGGACAGGCAATCAGCCCCAGCATTTT. Protein product: CSVGFGTGNQPQHF.

The sample holds a few counts of this clone. The chain is built from TRBV7-7 and TRBJ2-7; 7 bases fit TRBD1. Germline values: CDR1 SSHAT, CDR2 FNYEAQ (reference sequence). The CDR3 runs to 11 residues. With V trimmed by 11 bases and J by 7 bases, 8 bases remained unmatched. CDR3 DNA: TGTGCCCCCAGCGACAGGGAAGAGCAGTACGTC. Residues: CAPSDREEQYV.